The 17 T cell receptor beta chains given below trace back to one sample, sequenced in a study of T cells in Graves' hyperthyroidism and ophthalmopathy. What was amplified from RNA transcripts were TCR beta CDR3 regions. A set of HTBI primers served as the primers for a first-round RT-PCR of the TCR CDR3. TCRdb itself ran the multiplex PCR reads through MiXCR, one entry per CDR3 protein. This table holds hundreds of thousands of distinct CDR3 sequences, approximately 15% found once. What was sequenced was blood. These receptors all come from a woman aged 25-40 years with Graves' hyperthyroidism that later progressed to Graves' ophthalmopathy.

The V call is TRBV15, the J call TRBJ2-3; 10 nucleotides align to TRBD2. The germline CDR1 and CDR2 sequences are LNHNV and YYDKDF (reference sequence). Germline trimming cut 3 bases from V and 2 bases from J; bases unmatched to any gene: 5. The CDR3 consists of 16 residues. The CDR3 here is CATSSGLAGVTDTQYF. CDR3 bases: TGTGCCACCAGCAGCGGGCTAGCGGGAGTCACAGATACGCAGTATTTT. Based on the CDR3 plus reference TRBV15 and TRBJ2-3, the full variable domain is DAMVIQNPRYQVTQFGKPVTLSCSQTLNHNVMYWYQQKSSQAPKLLFHYYDKDFNNEADTPDNFQSRRPNTSFCFLDIRSPGLGDTAMYLCATSSGLAGVTDTQYFGPGTRLTVL.

This clonotype occurred once. The junction differs from germline at one of its ends, possibly a read error. V is TRBV19 and J is TRBJ2-3; TRBD2 matches at 13 bases. This CDR3 has 11 amino acids. Germline V CDR1 and CDR2: LNHDA, SQIVND (reference sequence). The CDR3 loop reads CASGTSGTPHF. The CDR3 coding sequence is TGTGCCAGTGGGACTAGCGGGACCCCTCATTTT.

The rearrangement uses TRBV2 and TRBJ1-4, with 9 bases aligning to TRBD1. After removal of 7 bases from V and 5 bases from J, the junction contained 8 bases not matched to a gene. Germline CDR1 reads SNHLY; CDR2 reads FYNNEI. The CDR3 runs 15 residues. In DNA, the CDR3 is TGTGCCAGCACGGGACAGGGTTTTGCGAATGAAAAACTGTTTTTT. This encodes CASTGQGFANEKLFF.

A single count supports this clonotype. V gene TRBV9 combines with J gene TRBJ2-5; 7 nucleotides align to TRBD2. Trimming at V came to 0 bases and at J to 4 bases, leaving 6 bases not matched to a gene. CDR3 size: 15 residues. The germline V gene has CDR1 SGDLS and CDR2 YYNGEE. Here the CDR3 reads CASSVGDSGGETQYF. CDR3 DNA: TGTGCCAGCAGCGTAGGGGACTCGGGGGGAGAGACCCAGTACTTC.

This clonotype was seen just once. A much more abundant neighbour one base away suggests this may be a read error. This chain joins TRBV4-2 and TRBJ2-7, with TRBD2 as a possible D gene (5 bases). Germline V CDR1 and CDR2: LGHNA, YNFKEQ. V lost 5 bases, J lost 3 bases, and 8 bases lay in between. CDR3 size: 12 residues. CDR3 sequence reads: CASSGSIYEQYF. The DNA of the CDR3 is TGTGCCAGCAGCGGGAGTATCTACGAGCAGTACTTC.

This rearrangement joins TRBV4-3 to TRBJ2-7, with unresolved D. Trimming removed 0 bases from V and 4 bases from J, with 10 bases in between. Germline values: CDR1 LGHNA, CDR2 YSLEER. The CDR3 runs to 14 residues. CDR3: CASSQDQPPYEQYF. CDR3 DNA sequence: TGCGCCAGCAGCCAAGATCAGCCCCCTTACGAGCAGTACTTC.

The chain links TRBV28 to TRBJ1-2; weak D call: TRBD1 (6 bases). V was trimmed by 5 bases and J by 1 base, leaving 17 bases between them. CDR3 length equals 16 residues. Germline V CDR1 and CDR2: MDHEN, SYDVKM. The CDR3 protein is CASSQGTYRLNYGYTF. The DNA of the CDR3 is TGTGCCAGCAGTCAGGGGACATACCGCCTTAACTATGGCTACACCTTC.

This chain joins TRBV4-2 and TRBJ1-1; D unresolved. V lost 3 bases and J lost 0, with 11 bases in between. Germline assignment: CDR1 LGHNA and CDR2 YNFKEQ. There are 15 residues in the CDR3. CDR3 in amino acids: CASSQEGRLNTEAFF. Written as DNA, the CDR3 is TGTGCCAGCAGCCAGGAAGGACGGCTGAACACTGAAGCTTTCTTT.

There are many counts of this clonotype. The genes are TRBV20-1 and TRBJ2-7, with 15 bases aligning to TRBD2. CDR3 length: 19 residues. Germline loops: CDR1 DFQATT, CDR2 SNEGSKA (reference sequence). Unmatched junction bases numbered 13, after V lost 3 bases and J lost 1 base. CDR3 DNA sequence: TGCAGTGCTAGTTTGGGGGAGGGGACTAGCGGGAGGACATCCTACGAGCAGTACTTC. Its protein product is CSASLGEGTSGRTSYEQYF.

This clonotype was detected ten times or more. The chain joins TRBV28 to TRBJ1-1, with TRBD1 identical over 8 bases. The CDR3 is 14 residues long. Losses at the gene ends were 6 bases for V and 8 bases for J; bases not matched to a gene: 11. CDR1 is MDHEN and CDR2 is SYDVKM in the germline V gene. The CDR3 loop is CASRPHDRGGEAFF. CDR3 bases: TGTGCCAGCAGACCCCATGACAGGGGAGGGGAAGCTTTCTTT.

The table lists this clonotype with a few counts. The V and J genes are TRBV7-2 and TRBJ1-2; perhaps TRBD1 as D (6 bases). The germline V gene has CDR1 SGHTA and CDR2 FQGNSA. V was pared by 8 bases and J by 4 bases, with 8 bases between. The CDR3 contains 11 residues. CDR3 sequence (DNA): TGTGCCAGCGGACAGACCTATGGCTACACCTTC. This gives the protein CASGQTYGYTF.

This clonotype has more than one count but fewer than ten. The J gene is TRBJ1-1, the V gene TRBV9; D might be TRBD1 (5 bases). Trimming cost V 0 bases and J 4 bases, with 13 bases left between them. The CDR3 has 15 amino acids. Germline-derived CDR1 and CDR2 are SGDLS and YYNGEE. The CDR3 here is CASSVDGGRTTEAFF. Here the CDR3 DNA reads TGTGCCAGCAGCGTAGACGGGGGACGGACCACTGAAGCTTTCTTT.

The chain uses TRBV5-1 and TRBJ1-3; no clear D. V lost 7 bases to trimming and J lost 5 bases, with 13 bases between them. From germline, CDR1 is SGHRS and CDR2 YFSETQ. This CDR3 has 13 amino acids. CDR3 amino acids: CASSKGDRNTIYF. The CDR3 DNA reads TGCGCCAGCTCTAAAGGTGATCGAAACACCATATATTTT.

On this clonotype itself: A much more abundant neighbour one base away suggests this may be a read error. The genes are TRBV7-8 and TRBJ2-7, with 11 bases identical to TRBD2. The V gene's germline CDR1 is SGHVS and CDR2 FQNEAQ. The CDR3 consists of 16 residues. The chain's CDR3 is CASSLEGSSGRYEHYF. In DNA form, the CDR3 reads TGTGCCAGCAGCTTAGAAGGGTCTAGCGGGAGGTACGAGCACTACTTC.

This clonotype was seen at least ten times. The chain uses TRBV12-3 or TRBV12-4 and TRBJ2-7; tentatively, D is TRBD1 (6 bases). This CDR3 is 14 amino acids long. The V end was cut by 1 base, the J end by 3 bases, with 10 bases between. The CDR3 loop reads CASSLVRDNYEQYF. CDR3 coding DNA: TGTGCCAGCAGTTTAGTGAGGGACAACTACGAGCAGTACTTC.

This clonotype was counted ten times or more. The chain recombines TRBV10-3 with TRBJ1-2, with a possible D match to TRBD1 (6 bases). Trimming shortened V by 2 bases and J by 6 bases, and 13 bases separated the two germline ends. The CDR3 length is 14 residues. Germline V gives CDR1 ENHRY, CDR2 SYGVKD. The CDR3 loop is CAISEGRTADGYTF. The CDR3 nucleotides are TGTGCCATCAGTGAGGGACGGACAGCTGATGGCTACACCTTC.

The chain uses TRBV3-1 and TRBJ1-6; D uncertain. Per germline, CDR1 LGHDT and CDR2 YNNKEL (reference sequence). This CDR3 is 16 amino acids long. V lost 4 bases, J lost 9 bases, and 19 bases lay in between. The DNA of the CDR3 is TGTGCCAGCAGCCCCACCGACAAGGGAGGCGGTTCACCCCTCCACTTT. Its translation is CASSPTDKGGGSPLHF.